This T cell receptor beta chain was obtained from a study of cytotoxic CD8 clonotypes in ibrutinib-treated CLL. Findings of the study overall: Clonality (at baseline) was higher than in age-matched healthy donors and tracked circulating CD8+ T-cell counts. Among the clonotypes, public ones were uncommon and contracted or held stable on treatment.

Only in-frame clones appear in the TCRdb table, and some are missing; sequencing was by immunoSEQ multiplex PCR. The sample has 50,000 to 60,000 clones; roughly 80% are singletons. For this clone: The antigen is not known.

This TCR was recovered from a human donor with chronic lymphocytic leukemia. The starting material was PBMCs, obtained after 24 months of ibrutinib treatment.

The CDR3 protein is CASSIGPGQGAFTEAFF. The CDR3 DNA reads TGTGCCAGTAGTATAGGTCCGGGACAGGGGGCTTTCACTGAAGCTTTCTTT. V usage is TRBV19 and J usage is TRBJ1-1; 12 nucleotides line up with TRBD1. The CDR3 runs 17 residues. V lost 1 base and J lost 4; bases outside the gene matches: 7. Germline V gene lookup returns CDR1 LNHDA and CDR2 SQIVND (reference sequence).